These T cell receptor beta chains were read from a single sample in a study of T cells in localized non-small cell lung cancer. TCRdb's table, derived via immunoSEQ multiplex PCR, lists solely in-frame clones and lacks some. The sample carries roughly 24,000 clones, approximately 87% recorded once. Sequences were derived from peripheral blood, sampled before any cancer treatment. The receptor set was obtained from a woman aged 40-69 years with stage I lung adenocarcinoma. The conserved cysteine and the conserved F or W are not part of the CDR3 here. A D gene is named only where the DNA matches it firmly. Size values are once, few and many counts, or a class for expanded clones, and some rows have none.

J | V | D | size | CDR3
TRBJ2-3 | TRBV5-1 | . | once | ASSVAGAGDTQY
TRBJ2-7 | TRBV6-6 | . | . | ASSRVDYEQY
TRBJ1-2 | TRBV11-3 | . | . | ASSRGGGGYT
TRBJ2-5 | TRBV7-7 | . | few | ASSSGRTGQETQY
TRBJ2-5 | TRBV4-3 | . | . | ASSQDLGFKTQY
TRBJ1-3 | TRBV19 | . | . | ASSIAARSGNTIY
TRBJ1-5 | TRBV7-2 | . | . | ASSSRVGDGNQPQH
TRBJ2-7 | TRBV11-2 | . | . | ASRPGGPTYEQY
TRBJ2-3 | TRBV6-4 | TRBD2 | . | ASSPAGSTDTQY
TRBJ2-3 | TRBV4-3 | . | . | ASSQDVGATDTQY
TRBJ2-3 | TRBV11-3 | . | . | ASSPGPRGGTDTQY
TRBJ1-1 | TRBV5-1 | . | . | ASSPDRRNTEAF
TRBJ2-6 | TRBV28 | . | . | ASSLNGAGANVLT
TRBJ2-1 | TRBV29-1 | . | . | SVGRNEQF
TRBJ2-3 | TRBV7-2 | TRBD2 | . | ASSLGSGNTDTQY
TRBJ2-1 | TRBV5-1 | . | . | ASSDYRVSDEQF
TRBJ1-2 | TRBV7-9 | . | few | ASSLRTDYGYT
TRBJ2-1 | TRBV9 | TRBD2 | . | ASSPQTSGPYNEQF
TRBJ1-2 | TRBV9 | TRBD1 | . | ASSFRTGGYGYT
TRBJ1-2 | TRBV11-2 | TRBD1 | . | ASSSLQGNYGYT
TRBJ1-1 | TRBV18 | . | . | ASSPLRDGGTEAF
TRBJ1-4 | TRBV19 | . | few | ASSLGGEKLF
TRBJ2-7 | TRBV19 | . | . | ASSIQGFEQY
TRBJ1-2 | TRBV29-1 | TRBD1 | . | SVAGTGSNGYT
TRBJ2-5 | TRBV9 | TRBD1 | . | ASSLTGVQETQY